This TCR beta chain was recorded in a study of T cell responses to AZD1222 COVID-19 vaccine. General study results and limits: Two AZD1222 administrations were followed by greater Spike-specific TCR breadth and depth. Nearly half of unique spike-specific TCRs reportedly avoided B.1.351 and B.1.1.7 mutated regions. Distributed over spike, vaccine-associated CD4 TCRs predominated at 160-218 and 743-854. Donors were chiefly white British, with a greater number of females, and clonal diversity was perhaps underestimated.

Produced via immunoSEQ multiplex PCR; TCRdb's table is partial and in-frame only. This table holds some 110,000 clones, 85% to 90% found once. The CDR3 loop spans 14 amino acids. CDR1 SGHTA and CDR2 FQGNSA come from the germline V gene. The V and J ends lost 1 base and 2 bases, in that order; junction bases with no gene match: 1. Note on this clone: What it binds is not known.

This TCR derives from an adult who received the AZD1222 COVID-19 vaccine. V gene TRBV7-2 combines with J gene TRBJ1-2, with TRBD1 matching over 7 bases. Sequenced here: peripheral blood, sampled 28 days after the second AZD1222 dose. Written as DNA, the CDR3 is TGTGCCAGCAGCTTAGAGACAGGGAACTATGGCTACACCTTC. Translating gives CASSLETGNYGYTF.